This passage covers 25 T cell receptor beta chains from one sample sequenced in a study of long-term antiretroviral therapy in people with HIV. Running of the v3.0 immunoSEQ assay took place at survey level. Here immunoSEQ multiplex PCR was the method, and the copy in TCRdb shows in-frame clones only, minus some. The sample contains 35,000 to 40,000 clones, around 85% of which appear only once. Sequencing used unsorted PBMCs, obtained 1.5 years after starting antiretroviral therapy. The receptor set was obtained from a man aged 18 to 30 with HIV.

This clone was found a few times. The chain carries TRBV18 and TRBJ2-7; 7 bases are a match to TRBD1. CDR1 is KGHSH and CDR2 is LQKENI in the germline V gene. The CDR3 is 13 residues long. V was clipped by 3 bases and J by 5 bases; unmatched bases: 4. CDR3 in DNA: TGTGCCAGCTCACCGGGACAGACCAACGAGCAGTACTTC. This codes for CASSPGQTNEQYF.

The chain links TRBV2 to TRBJ2-7; 9 nucleotides line up with TRBD1. CDR3 length: 16 residues. CDR1 and CDR2 from the germline V gene are SNHLY and FYNNEI. The ends lost 6 bases at V and 0 bases at J; junction bases unmatched: 9. CDR3 loop: CASRRPGQGSSYEQYF. The CDR3 nucleotides read TGTGCCAGCAGAAGACCGGGACAGGGTAGCTCCTACGAGCAGTACTTC.

This clone has more than one count but fewer than ten. The rearrangement joins TRBV18 to TRBJ1-1; D gene unclear. V lost 3 bases to trimming and J lost 1 base, with 9 bases between them. CDR1 and CDR2 (germline): KGHSH, LQKENI. The CDR3 consists of 14 residues. The CDR3 loop is CASSPIGRNTEAFF. For the CDR3, the DNA is TGTGCCAGCTCACCGATCGGGAGGAACACTGAAGCTTTCTTT. The complete variable domain, with remaining parts taken from reference TRBV18 and TRBJ1-1, reads NAGVMQNPRHLVRRRGQEARLRCSPMKGHSHVYWYRQLPEEGLKFMVYLQKENIIDESGMPKERFSAEFPKEGPSILRIQQVVRGDSAAYFCASSPIGRNTEAFFGQGTRLTVV.

In its sample, this clone was seen a few times. The chain is built from TRBV7-6 and TRBJ1-5; D is unresolved. Per germline, CDR1 SGHVS and CDR2 FNYEAQ. This CDR3 is 13 amino acids long. Deletions cut 4 bases from V and 5 bases from J, with 9 bases between. CDR3 coding DNA: TGTGCCAGCAGCTCTAGGGTTTATCAGCCCCAGCATTTT. Translation gives CASSSRVYQPQHF.

This clone is termed medium-sized. The genes are TRBV10-3 and TRBJ2-7; D might be TRBD2 (5 bases). Per germline, CDR1 ENHRY and CDR2 SYGVKD. Trimming took off 4 bases at V and 2 bases at J, with 12 bases between the two ends. The CDR3 sequence is 14 residues long. The CDR3 sequence: CAISVDSSTYEQYF. The CDR3 bases are TGTGCCATCAGTGTGGACTCCTCTACCTACGAGCAGTACTTC.

The chain couples TRBV28 to TRBJ2-4, with 9 bases identical to TRBD1. This CDR3 region has 16 residues. The V gene's germline CDR1 is MDHEN and CDR2 SYDVKM. Unmatched junction bases numbered 6, after V lost 6 bases and J lost 0 bases. The CDR3 DNA reads as TGTGCCAGCAGCCAATGGACAGGGGTAGCCAAAAACATTCAGTACTTC. Protein: CASSQWTGVAKNIQYF.

This sequence joins TRBV14 and TRBJ1-2; TRBD1 agrees at 10 bases. After removal of 4 bases from V and 3 bases from J, the junction contained 5 bases not matched to a gene. Germline values: CDR1 SGHDN, CDR2 FVKESK. The CDR3 totals 15 residues. The CDR3 coding sequence is TGTGCCAGCAGCCTTCCGGGACAGGGGCACTATGGCTACACCTTC. Translation: CASSLPGQGHYGYTF. Using reference TRBV14 and TRBJ1-2 for the parts outside the CDR3, the full variable domain is EAGVTQFPSHSVIEKGQTVTLRCDPISGHDNLYWYRRVMGKEIKFLLHFVKESKQDESGMPNNRFLAERTGGTYSTLKVQPAELEDSGVYFCASSLPGQGHYGYTFGSGTRLTVV.

The CDR3, as DNA: TGTGCCAGCAGCTTTACTAGCGGGAATGTCCTGTTCTTC. It yields the protein CASSFTSGNVLFF. V usage is TRBV7-8 and J usage is TRBJ2-1; TRBD2 matches at 10 bases. The CDR3 has 13 residues. Germline CDR1 reads SGHVS; CDR2 reads FQNEAQ. Trimming cost V 3 bases and J 15 bases; bases outside gene matches: 8. The complete variable domain, with remaining parts taken from reference TRBV7-8 and TRBJ2-1, reads GAGVSQSPRYKVAKRGQDVALRCDPISGHVSLFWYQQALGQGPEFLTYFQNEAQLDKSGLPSDRFFAERPEGSVSTLKIQRTQQEDSAVYLCASSFTSGNVLFFGPGTRLTVL.

The chain links TRBV29-1 to TRBJ2-3; 9 bases line up with TRBD1. V shed 3 bases and J 3 bases; nucleotides not matched to a gene: 1. The CDR3 totals 13 residues. Germline values: CDR1 SQVTM, CDR2 ANQGSEA. The CDR3 region has the DNA TGCAGCGTTGAGACAGGGGGGACAGATACGCAGTATTTT. Translating it yields CSVETGGTDTQYF.

In this sample, this clone turned up once. This chain uses TRBV11-2 with TRBJ2-1; D remains unclear. The CDR3 runs to 13 residues. Germline V gene data show CDR1 as SGHAT and CDR2 as FQNNGV. Between the trimmed V and J ends, which lost 5 bases and 2 bases, there was a span of 7 bases. In DNA, the CDR3 is TGTGCCAGCAGCCCGGACGCCTACAATGAGCAGTTCTTC. This codes for CASSPDAYNEQFF.

CDR3 sequence (DNA): TGTGCCAGCAGCTTAGGCCACACAGATACGCAGTATTTT. Residues: CASSLGHTDTQYF. The V call is TRBV7-6, the J call TRBJ2-3; D not resolved. CDR1 SGHVS and CDR2 FNYEAQ come from the germline V gene. With 1 base removed from V and 2 bases from J, the gap between germline ends came to 4 bases. The CDR3 has 13 amino acids. The whole variable domain, remainder taken from reference TRBV7-6 and TRBJ2-3, is GAGVSQSPRYKVTKRGQDVALRCDPISGHVSLYWYRQALGQGPEFLTYFNYEAQQDKSGLPNDRFSAERPEGSISTLTIQRTEQRDSAMYRCASSLGHTDTQYFGPGTRLTVL.

The genes are TRBV9 and TRBJ2-7; 7 bases are a match to TRBD1. Germline CDR1 and CDR2: SGDLS and YYNGEE. Trimming took 0 bases from V and 2 from J; bases not matched to a gene: 14. The CDR3 contains 18 residues. The CDR3 reads CASSVGQGSTKNTYEQYF. Here the CDR3 DNA reads TGTGCCAGCAGCGTAGGACAGGGCAGTACCAAGAATACCTACGAGCAGTACTTC. The full variable domain, with the rest looked up from reference TRBV9 and TRBJ2-7, is DSGVTQTPKHLITATGQRVTLRCSPRSGDLSVYWYQQSLDQGLQFLIQYYNGEERAKGNILERFSAQQFPDLHSELNLSSLELGDSALYFCASSVGQGSTKNTYEQYFGPGTRLTVT.

This clone was counted once. The chain joins TRBV30 to TRBJ1-1, with unresolved D. With 3 bases removed from V and 2 bases from J, the gap between germline ends came to 10 bases. The length of the CDR3 is 13 residues. The germline gives CDR1 GTSNPN, CDR2 SVGIG (reference sequence). In DNA form, the CDR3 reads TGTGCCTGGAGCGAACAAGAAAACACTGAAGCTTTCTTT. It translates to CAWSEQENTEAFF.

The table lists this clone with a few counts. This chain connects TRBV21-1 to TRBJ1-5; the table's D call, TRBD1, has no DNA check behind it. TRBV21-1 is a pseudogene. The CDR3 has 14 residues. The CDR3 here is CASSKRGQGQPQHF. The CDR3, as DNA: TGTGCCAGCAGCAAAAGGGGACAGGGCCAGCCCCAGCATTTT.

This chain joins TRBV18 and TRBJ2-1; D is perhaps TRBD1 or TRBD2 (6 bases each). Germline V gene sequence: CDR1 KGHSH, CDR2 LQKENI. Trimming took off 3 bases at V and 9 bases at J, with 27 bases between the two ends. CDR3 size: 18 residues. The CDR3 bases are TGTGCCAGCTCACCCCCCTTTGCGCTAGCACAAGGGGGAGGTGAGCAGTTCTTC. As protein: CASSPPFALAQGGGEQFF.

The chain recombines TRBV18 with TRBJ2-7; TRBD2 might be the D (5 bases). Germline V lookup: CDR1 KGHSH, CDR2 LQKENI. The CDR3 is 15 residues long. V dropped 0 bases and J dropped 5 bases, with 14 bases sitting between them. CDR3 sequence reads: CASSPPSRAFNEQYF. CDR3 DNA: TGTGCCAGCTCACCACCATCGAGGGCGTTCAACGAGCAGTACTTC.

This rearrangement joins TRBV28 to TRBJ1-5, with unresolved D. This CDR3 contains 12 residues. The germline gives CDR1 MDHEN, CDR2 SYDVKM. Trimming pared 3 bases from V and 7 bases from J, leaving 7 bases between. CDR3 sequence (DNA): TGTGCCAGCAGTTTCAGAGAACAGCCCCAGCATTTT. Protein sequence: CASSFREQPQHF.

The rearrangement uses TRBV28 and TRBJ1-2; 7 nucleotides agree with TRBD1. CDR1 and CDR2 (germline): MDHEN, SYDVKM. The CDR3 is made up of 13 amino acids. In DNA form, the CDR3 reads TGTGCAGCTAACGACAGGGCTAACTATGGCTACACCTTC. Translating gives CAANDRANYGYTF.

The chain links TRBV18 to TRBJ2-5, with 10 bases aligning to TRBD2. The CDR3 is 15 amino acids. Per the germline V gene, CDR1 is KGHSH and CDR2 is LQKENI. V lost 3 bases, J lost 3 bases, and 4 bases stayed unmatched. The CDR3 sequence: CASSPLAGGKETQYF. CDR3 sequence (DNA): TGTGCCAGCTCACCTTTAGCGGGAGGAAAAGAGACCCAGTACTTC.

This clone was detected once. This chain's CDR3 is CASSQWRGSSTDTQYF. The CDR3 DNA follows: TGCGCCAGCAGCCAATGGCGCGGGTCTAGCACAGATACGCAGTATTTT. The rearrangement links TRBV4-3 to TRBJ2-3; D perhaps matches TRBD2 (5 bases). The ends were cut back, 2 bases at V and 0 bases at J, with 12 bases in the middle. The CDR3 contains 16 residues. Germline CDR1 is LGHNA and CDR2 is YSLEER.

This chain links TRBV5-6 with TRBJ2-7; possibly TRBD1 for D (6 bases). Trimming removed 5 bases from V and 5 bases from J, with 17 bases in between. Germline V gives CDR1 SGHDT, CDR2 YYEEEE. This CDR3 comprises 14 residues. The CDR3 DNA follows: TGTGCCAGCAGTGGGGGCGGAACGTCCCACGAGCAGTACTTC. Translation gives CASSGGGTSHEQYF.

The chain couples TRBV11-2 to TRBJ2-1; D is undetermined. V was cut by 2 bases and J by 6 bases, with 5 bases left in between. The germline V gene has CDR1 SGHAT and CDR2 FQNNGV. The CDR3 length is 12 residues. Here the CDR3 reads CASSLSSNEQFF. CDR3 in DNA: TGTGCCAGCAGCTTAAGCTCCAATGAGCAGTTCTTC.

The chain has TRBV28 and TRBJ1-2, with a tentative D call TRBD1 (6 bases). The CDR3 extends over 16 amino acids. Germline CDR1 reads MDHEN; CDR2 reads SYDVKM. V lost 3 bases, J lost 4 bases, and 18 bases lay in between. For the CDR3, the DNA is TGTGCCAGCAGTTTGGACAGCGGGGGATCTGGCTATGGCTACACCTTC. Translated, it gives CASSLDSGGSGYGYTF.

The chain employs TRBV9 and TRBJ2-3; TRBD2 aligns across 7 bases. CDR1 and CDR2 from the germline V gene are SGDLS and YYNGEE. V lost 4 bases, J lost 1 base, and 9 bases stayed unmatched. This CDR3 has 16 amino acids. The CDR3 DNA is TGTGCCAGCAGCCCCCATGGGGGAGGGGGCACAGATACGCAGTATTTT. It yields the protein CASSPHGGGGTDTQYF.

The rearrangement joins TRBV6-6 to TRBJ1-1; 9 bases are a match to TRBD1. Germline assignment: CDR1 MNHNY and CDR2 SVGAGI (reference sequence). This CDR3 spans 14 amino acids. V lost 6 bases to trimming and J lost 5 bases; unmatched junction nucleotides: 7. CDR3 DNA: TGTGCCAGCAGGACGACAGGGGGTGATACTGAAGCTTTCTTT. It specifies CASRTTGGDTEAFF.